This T cell receptor beta chain was sequenced in a study of neurological immune-mediated disorders. Whole-study findings and limits: Phylogenetic grouping assigned the repertoires of 18 of 34 multiple sclerosis patients to a single related-CDR3 cluster, representing a possible signature. No clinical or MRI feature was associated with the multiple sclerosis repertoire cluster.

This clonotype was counted at least ten times. Its target is not known. Unsorted libraries were generated from 2 million PBMCs held at -80 degrees C. The junction had 7 bases not matched to a gene; V was cut back by 2 bases and J by 7 bases. Germline lookup yields CDR1 SGHRS and CDR2 YFSETQ. CDR3 size: 16 residues. The cDNA was synthesized by means of template-switch 5'RACE, which was carried out with 10-nucleotide random UMIs. Via MiXCR, TCRdb re-called the 5' RACE reads, giving one row per CDR3 protein. In the table there are 55,000 to 70,000 distinct CDR3 sequences, roughly 5% of which are singletons.

The receptor was isolated from a human donor with multiple sclerosis. The donor label of this sample is uncertain. The sequencing sample was made of PBMCs. The genes are TRBV5-1 and TRBJ1-6; 9 nucleotides agree with TRBD1. The CDR3 bases are TGCGCCAGCAGCTTCACACAGGGGGCTGGGAATTCACCCCTCCACTTT. Its protein product is CASSFTQGAGNSPLHF.